This T cell receptor beta chain was identified in a study of cytomegalovirus exposure and HLA in healthy donors. General observations from the study: Most observed TCR sequences were rare, whereas some public TCRs were detected in many donors.

V lost 10 bases to trimming and J lost 4 bases, with 13 bases between them. The length of the CDR3 is 12 residues. CDR1 is MNHEY and CDR2 is SVGAGI in the germline V gene. A remark on this clone: As yet, its antigen is unknown.

The primer mix had 60 Vbeta and 13 Jbeta primers. Authors' analysis steps: In a later analysis, approximately 80 million unique TCR beta chains included roughly 11 million shared by two or more donors. Assay: immunoSEQ multiplex PCR; the TCRdb copy retains only in-frame clones and omits some. The D gene and trimming were derived from the DNA, and the V and J assignments and clone size from that table. The sample totals approximately 50,000 clones. This clonotype was sampled from a male donor in good health and CMV-seropositive. Sequenced: PBMCs. The rearrangement links TRBV6-5 to TRBJ1-1; no firm D call. The CDR3 DNA reads as TGTGCCACCTCAAGGCGGGGCACTGAAGCTTTCTTT. Protein: CATSRRGTEAFF.